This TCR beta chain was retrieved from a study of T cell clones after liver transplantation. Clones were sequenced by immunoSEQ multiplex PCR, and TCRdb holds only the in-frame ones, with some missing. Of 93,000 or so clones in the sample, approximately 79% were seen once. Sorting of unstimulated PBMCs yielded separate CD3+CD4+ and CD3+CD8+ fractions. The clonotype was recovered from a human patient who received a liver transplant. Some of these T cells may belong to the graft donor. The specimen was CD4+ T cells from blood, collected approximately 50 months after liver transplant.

In DNA, the CDR3 is TGTGCCAGCCAAGGGGGGAGGGGACTCGACACTGAAGCTTTCTTT. Translation: CASQGGRGLDTEAFF. The rearrangement links TRBV19 to TRBJ1-1; weak D call: TRBD1 (6 bases). Trimming stripped 9 bases from V and 3 bases from J, with 20 bases between. The CDR3 is 15 amino acids. The germline V gene encodes CDR1 LNHDA and CDR2 SQIVND (reference sequence).